These 2 T cell receptor beta chains were all obtained from the same sample, sequenced in a study of human T cells and chemical hapten exposure. Described time point: patch test 3, about 24 weeks after DPC sensitization. Documented treatment: therapeutic diphenylcyclopropenone sensitization with weekly scalp DPC. TCRdb ran MiXCR on the RACE reads and lists one entry per CDR3 protein. The sample contains about 97,000 distinct CDR3 sequences, roughly a quarter of which appear only once. The sequences come from whole blood, collected in connection with sensitization to the hapten diphenylcyclopropenone (DPC). The receptors derive from a man aged 35 to 55 with alopecia areata. Some clones in this sample may be carry-over from other donors' samples.

CDR3 DNA sequence: TGTGCCAGCTCACCCTACGGGACAGGGGCTGGAGATACGCAGTATTTT. It yields the protein CASSPYGTGAGDTQYF. The V gene is TRBV18, the J gene TRBJ2-3; 10 nucleotides agree with TRBD1. This CDR3 spans 16 amino acids. V dropped 3 bases and J dropped 5; count of bases not matched to a gene: 8. Germline V lookup: CDR1 KGHSH, CDR2 LQKENI.

DNA for the CDR3: TGCGCCAGCAGCCTTGACTTTAGCTCCTACGAGCAGTACTTC. As protein: CASSLDFSSYEQYF. The chain links TRBV4-3 to TRBJ2-7; D gene uncertain. Germline V gene data show CDR1 as LGHNA and CDR2 as YSLEER. Trimming removed 4 bases from V and 0 bases from J, with 10 bases in between. The CDR3 contains 14 residues.